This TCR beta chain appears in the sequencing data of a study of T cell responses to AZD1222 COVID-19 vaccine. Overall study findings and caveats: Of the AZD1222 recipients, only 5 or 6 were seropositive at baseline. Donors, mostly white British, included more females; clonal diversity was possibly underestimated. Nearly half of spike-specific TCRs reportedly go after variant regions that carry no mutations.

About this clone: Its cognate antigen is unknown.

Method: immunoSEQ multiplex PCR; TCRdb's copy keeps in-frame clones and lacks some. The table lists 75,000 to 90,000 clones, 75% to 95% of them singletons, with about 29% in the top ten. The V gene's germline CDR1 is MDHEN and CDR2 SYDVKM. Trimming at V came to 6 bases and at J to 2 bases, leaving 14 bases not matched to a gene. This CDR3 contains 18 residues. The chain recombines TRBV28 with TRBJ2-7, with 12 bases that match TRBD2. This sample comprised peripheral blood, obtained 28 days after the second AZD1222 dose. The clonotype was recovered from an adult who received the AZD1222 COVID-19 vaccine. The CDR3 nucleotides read TGTGCCAGCAGCCCAGAGACTAGCGGGAGTTGGGGGACCTACGAGCAGTACTTC. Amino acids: CASSPETSGSWGTYEQYF.